This TCR beta chain was recorded in a study of beta chain features in type 1 diabetes. Expressed TCRB transcripts got sequenced, as all isolated RNA was reverse transcribed. Sequenced by immunoSEQ multiplex PCR; TCRdb stores in-frame clones only, minus some. This sample has about 130,000 clones, with approximately 9.2% found just once. This CDR3 region has 15 residues. V lost 5 bases, J lost 9 bases, and 18 bases lay in between. The germline gives CDR1 SGHDT, CDR2 YYEEEE. Study-wide results and limits: More deletions and fewer insertions at VDJ junctions were seen in type 1 diabetes patients.

This clone has only a few counts. The antigen remains unidentified. The chain links TRBV5-6 to TRBJ1-6, with D hard to call. Sequencing was performed on central memory CD4+ T cells from blood. The clonotype was recovered from a man between 18 and 29 years old in good health. CDR3: CASRSYGREGSPLHF. The CDR3 region has the DNA TGTGCCAGCAGGTCTTACGGGAGGGAGGGTTCACCCCTCCACTTT.